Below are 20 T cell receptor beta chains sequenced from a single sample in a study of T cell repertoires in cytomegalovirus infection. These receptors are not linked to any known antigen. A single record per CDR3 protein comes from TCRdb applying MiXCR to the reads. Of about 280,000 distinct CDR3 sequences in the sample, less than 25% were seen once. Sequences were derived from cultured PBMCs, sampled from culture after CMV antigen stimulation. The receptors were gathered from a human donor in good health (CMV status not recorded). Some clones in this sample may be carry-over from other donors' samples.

CDR3 residues: CASSDTSGRGNEQFF. The CDR3 DNA reads TGTGCCAGCAGCGACACTAGCGGAAGGGGGAATGAGCAGTTCTTC. The chain has TRBV11-2 and TRBJ2-1; 8 bases agree with TRBD2. Germline-derived CDR1 and CDR2 are SGHAT and FQNNGV. The CDR3 covers 15 residues. Trimming at V came to 5 bases and at J to 7 bases, leaving 10 bases not matched to a gene.

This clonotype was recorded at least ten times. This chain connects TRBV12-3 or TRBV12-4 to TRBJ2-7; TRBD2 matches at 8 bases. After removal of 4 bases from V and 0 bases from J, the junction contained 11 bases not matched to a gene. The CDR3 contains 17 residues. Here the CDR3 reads CASSYPGGAHRSYEQYF. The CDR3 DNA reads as TGTGCCAGCAGTTATCCGGGGGGGGCCCATCGCTCCTACGAGCAGTACTTC.

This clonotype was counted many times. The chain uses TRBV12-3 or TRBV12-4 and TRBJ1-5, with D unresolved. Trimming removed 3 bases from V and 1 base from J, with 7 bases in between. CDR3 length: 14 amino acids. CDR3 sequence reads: CASSFHGSNQPQHF. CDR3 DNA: TGTGCCAGCAGTTTTCACGGAAGCAATCAGCCCCAGCATTTT.

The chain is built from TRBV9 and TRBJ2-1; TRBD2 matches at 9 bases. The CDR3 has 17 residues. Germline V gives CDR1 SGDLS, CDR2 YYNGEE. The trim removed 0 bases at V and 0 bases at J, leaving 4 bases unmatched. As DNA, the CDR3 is TGTGCCAGCAGCGTAGGACTAGCGGCCAGCTCCTACAATGAGCAGTTCTTC. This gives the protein CASSVGLAASSYNEQFF.

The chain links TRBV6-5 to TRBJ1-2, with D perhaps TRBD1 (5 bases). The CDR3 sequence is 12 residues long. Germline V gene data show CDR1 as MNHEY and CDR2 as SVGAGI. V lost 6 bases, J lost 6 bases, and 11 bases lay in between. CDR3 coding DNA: TGTGCCAGCAGGGATTGGGGGGATGGCTACACCTTC. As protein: CASRDWGDGYTF.

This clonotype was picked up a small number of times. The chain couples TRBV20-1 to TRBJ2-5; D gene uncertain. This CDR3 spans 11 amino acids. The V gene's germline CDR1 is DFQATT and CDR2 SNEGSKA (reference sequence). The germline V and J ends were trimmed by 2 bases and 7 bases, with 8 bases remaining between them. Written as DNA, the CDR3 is TGCAGTGCTAGACAATTGGCGACCCAGTACTTC. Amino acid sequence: CSARQLATQYF.

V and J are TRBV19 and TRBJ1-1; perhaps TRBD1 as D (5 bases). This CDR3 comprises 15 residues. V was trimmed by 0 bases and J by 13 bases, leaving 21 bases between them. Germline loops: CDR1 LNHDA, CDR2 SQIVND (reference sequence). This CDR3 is CASSIEVGAGGGSFF. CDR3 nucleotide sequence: TGTGCCAGTAGTATAGAGGTTGGGGCAGGTGGGGGAAGTTTCTTT.

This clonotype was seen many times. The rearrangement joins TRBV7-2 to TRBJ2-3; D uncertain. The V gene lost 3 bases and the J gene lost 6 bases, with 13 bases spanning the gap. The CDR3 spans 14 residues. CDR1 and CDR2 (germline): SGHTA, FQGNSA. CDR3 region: CASSFLHAGDTQYF. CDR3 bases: TGTGCCAGCAGCTTCCTTCACGCCGGGGATACGCAGTATTTT.

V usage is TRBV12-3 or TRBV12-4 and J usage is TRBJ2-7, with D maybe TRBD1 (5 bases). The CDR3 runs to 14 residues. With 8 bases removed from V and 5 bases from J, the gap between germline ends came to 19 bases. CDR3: CASRPGQGPHEQYF. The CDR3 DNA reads TGTGCCAGCCGCCCTGGGCAGGGCCCCCACGAGCAGTACTTC.

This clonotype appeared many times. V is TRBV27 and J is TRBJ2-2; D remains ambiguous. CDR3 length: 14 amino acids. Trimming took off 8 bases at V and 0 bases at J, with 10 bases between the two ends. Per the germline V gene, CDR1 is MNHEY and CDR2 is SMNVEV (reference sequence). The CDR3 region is CASRIIPNTGELFF. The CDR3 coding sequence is TGTGCCAGCCGTATAATACCGAACACCGGGGAGCTGTTTTTT.

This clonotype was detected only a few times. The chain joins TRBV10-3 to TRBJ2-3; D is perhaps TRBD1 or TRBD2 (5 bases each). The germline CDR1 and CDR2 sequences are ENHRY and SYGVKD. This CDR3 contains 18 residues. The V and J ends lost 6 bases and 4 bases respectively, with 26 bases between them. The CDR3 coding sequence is TGTGCCATCAGCTCCCCTCCGGGGACCGCAATTAGTGCAGATACGCAGTATTTT. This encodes CAISSPPGTAISADTQYF.

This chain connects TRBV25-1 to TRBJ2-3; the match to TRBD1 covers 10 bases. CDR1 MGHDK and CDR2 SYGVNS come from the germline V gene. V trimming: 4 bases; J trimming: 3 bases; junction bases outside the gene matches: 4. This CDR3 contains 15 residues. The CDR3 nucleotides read TGTGCCAGCAGTGCCTGGACAGGGGGAACAGATACGCAGTATTTT. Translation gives CASSAWTGGTDTQYF. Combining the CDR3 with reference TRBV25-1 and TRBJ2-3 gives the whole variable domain EADIYQTPRYLVIGTGKKITLECSQTMGHDKMYWYQQDPGMELHLIHYSYGVNSTEKGDLSSESTVSRIRTEHFPLTLESARPSHTSQYLCASSAWTGGTDTQYFGPGTRLTVL.

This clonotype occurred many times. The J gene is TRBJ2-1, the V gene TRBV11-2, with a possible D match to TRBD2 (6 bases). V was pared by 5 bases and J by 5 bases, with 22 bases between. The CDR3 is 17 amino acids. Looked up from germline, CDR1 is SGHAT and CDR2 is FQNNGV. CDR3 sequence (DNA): TGTGCCAGCAGCGAACGGGGCGGGGCGAGGGTAAACAATGAGCAGTTCTTC. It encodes CASSERGGARVNNEQFF.

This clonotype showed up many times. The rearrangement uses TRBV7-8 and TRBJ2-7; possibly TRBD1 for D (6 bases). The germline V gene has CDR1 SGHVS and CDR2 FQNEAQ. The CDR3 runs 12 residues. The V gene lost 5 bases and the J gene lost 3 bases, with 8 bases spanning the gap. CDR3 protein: CASSRTDYEQYF. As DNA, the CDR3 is TGTGCCAGCAGCAGGACAGACTACGAGCAGTACTTC.

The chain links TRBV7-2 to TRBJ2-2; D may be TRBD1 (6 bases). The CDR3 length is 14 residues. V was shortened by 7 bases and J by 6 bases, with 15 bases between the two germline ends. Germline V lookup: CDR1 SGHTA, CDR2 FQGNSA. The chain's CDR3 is CASKQGVAAGELFF. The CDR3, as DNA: TGTGCCAGCAAACAGGGAGTTGCGGCCGGGGAGCTGTTTTTT.

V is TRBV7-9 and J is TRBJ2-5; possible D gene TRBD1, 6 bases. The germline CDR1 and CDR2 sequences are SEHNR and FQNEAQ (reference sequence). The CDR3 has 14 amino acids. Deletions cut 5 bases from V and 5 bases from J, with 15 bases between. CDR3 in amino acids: CASSMNRVMETQYF. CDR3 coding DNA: TGTGCCAGCAGCATGAACAGGGTTATGGAGACCCAGTACTTC.

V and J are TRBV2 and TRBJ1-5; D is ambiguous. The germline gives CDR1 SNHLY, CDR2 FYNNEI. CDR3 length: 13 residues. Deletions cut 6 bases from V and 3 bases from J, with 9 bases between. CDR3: CASRREYNQPQHF. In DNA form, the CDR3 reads TGTGCCAGCAGACGCGAGTACAATCAGCCCCAGCATTTT.

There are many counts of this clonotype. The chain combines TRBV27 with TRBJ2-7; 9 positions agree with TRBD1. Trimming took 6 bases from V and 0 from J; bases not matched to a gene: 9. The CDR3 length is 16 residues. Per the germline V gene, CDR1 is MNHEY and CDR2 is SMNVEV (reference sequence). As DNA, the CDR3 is TGTGCCAGCAGCCTATCAGGGACAGGGATCTCCTACGAGCAGTACTTC. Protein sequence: CASSLSGTGISYEQYF.

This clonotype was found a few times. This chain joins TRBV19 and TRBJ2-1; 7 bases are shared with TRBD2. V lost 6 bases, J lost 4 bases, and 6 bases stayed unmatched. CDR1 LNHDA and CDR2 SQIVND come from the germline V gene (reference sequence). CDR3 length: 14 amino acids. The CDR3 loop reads CASRLASPYNEQFF. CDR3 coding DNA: TGTGCCAGTAGACTAGCGTCCCCTTACAATGAGCAGTTCTTC.

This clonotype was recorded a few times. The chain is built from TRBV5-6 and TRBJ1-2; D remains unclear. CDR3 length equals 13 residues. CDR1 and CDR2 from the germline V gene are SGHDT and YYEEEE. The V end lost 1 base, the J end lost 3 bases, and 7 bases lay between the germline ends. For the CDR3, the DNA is TGTGCCAGCAGCTTGTCAGCGGACTATGGCTACACCTTC. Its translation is CASSLSADYGYTF.